Listed below are T cell receptor beta chains from one sample, sequenced in a study of cytomegalovirus exposure and HLA in healthy donors. Here immunoSEQ multiplex PCR was the method, and the copy in TCRdb shows in-frame clones only, minus some. The data hold more than 110,000 clones, with 70% to 80% observed a single time. The material sequenced was PBMCs. These receptors were collected from a male donor in good health and CMV-seronegative. Both conserved end residues are part of each CDR3. Each record gives: V gene, CDR3 protein.

v_call: TRBV5-4; cdr3_aa: CASSLWGRQETQYF
v_call: TRBV7-9; cdr3_aa: CASGRDYGYTF
v_call: TRBV18; cdr3_aa: CASSINPSLGQGEAEAFF
v_call: TRBV5-1; cdr3_aa: CASSLTGGGNEQFF
v_call: TRBV11-2; cdr3_aa: CASSSPANRGGYGYTF
v_call: TRBV2; cdr3_aa: CASTQTGIETQYF
v_call: TRBV18; cdr3_aa: CASSPSDRVGYTF
v_call: TRBV6-5; cdr3_aa: CASRNGGGQYF
v_call: TRBV7-2; cdr3_aa: CASSLGGLQGFYEQYF
v_call: TRBV14; cdr3_aa: CASSRNRGAYGYTF
v_call: TRBV7-6; cdr3_aa: CASSLWGSGEAFF
v_call: TRBV9; cdr3_aa: CASSVEQGIAYEQYF
v_call: TRBV18; cdr3_aa: CASSPGGWYNEQFF
v_call: TRBV4-3; cdr3_aa: CASSQDRETQYF
v_call: TRBV10-3; cdr3_aa: CAISPKSTEAFF
v_call: TRBV27; cdr3_aa: CASSLSRYTEAFF
v_call: TRBV6-6; cdr3_aa: CASTTGTSGGELFF
v_call: TRBV7-6; cdr3_aa: CAGSADRDSNSPLHF
v_call: TRBV5-1; cdr3_aa: CASSLSGGSSYEQYF
v_call: TRBV9; cdr3_aa: CASSVASSGNTIYF
v_call: TRBV28; cdr3_aa: CASSGAVPDTQYF
v_call: TRBV29-1; cdr3_aa: CSVEDPGGELFF
v_call: TRBV5-1; cdr3_aa: CASSYRGSYNEQFF
v_call: TRBV4-2; cdr3_aa: CASSQSPTYSNQPQHF
v_call: TRBV7-2; cdr3_aa: CASSFSAVGSPLHF
v_call: TRBV6-1; cdr3_aa: CASKLKSPLHF
v_call: TRBV19; cdr3_aa: CASSERVWNTGELFF
v_call: TRBV11-2; cdr3_aa: CASSLEGDTGDGCTF
v_call: TRBV10-3; cdr3_aa: CAISEGGTSEPEKLFF
v_call: TRBV4-3; cdr3_aa: CASSQERGRTGVADTQYF
v_call: TRBV27; cdr3_aa: CASSIGSGGGETQYF
v_call: TRBV5-1; cdr3_aa: CASSLEPGVEQFF
v_call: TRBV7-2; cdr3_aa: CASSHRRNRVEDTQYF
v_call: TRBV14; cdr3_aa: CASSQESGGGAEEQYF
v_call: TRBV7-9; cdr3_aa: CASSSLTGELFF
v_call: TRBV5-1; cdr3_aa: CASSLRNREGRQYGYTF
v_call: TRBV7-9; cdr3_aa: CASSLVANTEAFF
v_call: TRBV28; cdr3_aa: CASSLFPGWDTEAFF
v_call: TRBV9; cdr3_aa: CASSVGPGGDQPQHF
v_call: TRBV5-8; cdr3_aa: CASSLDRGFETQYF
v_call: TRBV7-2; cdr3_aa: CASSLASNRGQGGELFF
v_call: TRBV6-6; cdr3_aa: CASSYYPRAVNSPLHF
v_call: TRBV27; cdr3_aa: CASSFLDRANEQFF
v_call: TRBV7-9; cdr3_aa: CASSIQGGYGYTF
v_call: TRBV5-4; cdr3_aa: CASSPLGQGNQETQYF
v_call: TRBV27; cdr3_aa: CASTGTGLYNEQFF
v_call: TRBV7-8; cdr3_aa: CASSSGTGTYEQYF
v_call: TRBV6-5; cdr3_aa: CASRTSGGAYEQYF
v_call: TRBV19; cdr3_aa: CASSAPGYSPLHF
v_call: TRBV5-4; cdr3_aa: CASSLRGGAGGYTF
v_call: TRBV27; cdr3_aa: CASSSETGLGSPLHF
v_call: TRBV11-3; cdr3_aa: CASSPGTGGGNTEAFF
v_call: TRBV30; cdr3_aa: CAWSERTANSYNEQFF
v_call: TRBV10-2; cdr3_aa: CASRPGLGGGYTF
v_call: TRBV6-6; cdr3_aa: CASSFGGVFGQPQHF
v_call: TRBV7-9; cdr3_aa: CASNTLRGDTQYF
v_call: TRBV29-1; cdr3_aa: CSVEPNTGNEQYF
v_call: TRBV5-5; cdr3_aa: CASSSPGQGLYGYTF
v_call: TRBV5-1; cdr3_aa: CASSAPGSSYNEQFF